Described below is a single TCR beta chain sequence and its context. The target antigen is unknown. The TRB cDNA libraries were prepared by 5' RACE with UMI labels. TCRdb reanalyzed the 5' RACE reads and collapses them to one entry per CDR3 protein, without DNA. Recorded here are nearly 110,000 distinct CDR3 sequences; the top ten clones represent more than 0.35%. Germline assignment: CDR1 ENHRY and CDR2 SYGVKD. The CDR3 is 14 amino acids. This sample was included in a study of CXCR3-negative and CXCR3-positive naive CD8 T cells. Findings and limits, study-wide: Hydrophobicity of TRB CDR3s was greater in CXCR3-positive naive cells than in CXCR3-negative naive cells. Memory CD8+ cells showed much lower diversity, while both naive subsets were comparably high.

Input material: naive CXCR3+ CD8+ T cells from blood. Described subset: CD45RO-CCR7+CD27+CD95- naive CD8+ T cells expressing CXCR3 (TNR3+). This receptor was identified in a human donor in good health. Some clones in this sample may be carry-over from other donors' samples. V is TRBV10-3 and J is TRBJ1-5; the TRBD1 assignment by TCRdb is unverifiable without DNA. CDR3 in amino acids: CAISESTGNQPQHF.